This T cell receptor (beta chain) came from a study of T cells in Graves' hyperthyroidism and ophthalmopathy. Germline lookup yields CDR1 SNHLY and CDR2 FYNNEI. The CDR3 runs to 15 residues. V shed 7 bases and J shed 1 base, with 17 bases lying between them. RNA transcripts yielded amplified TCR beta CDR3 regions. The primer set for the first-round RT-PCR of the TCR CDR3 was HTBI. TCRdb recomputed calls from the multiplex PCR reads with MiXCR, one row per CDR3 protein. Of tens of thousands of distinct CDR3 sequences in the sample, around 52% were seen once. The chain carries TRBV2 and TRBJ2-7; tentative D call: TRBD1 (5 bases). This TCR came from a woman between 40 and 50 years old with Graves' ophthalmopathy. The source material was blood. Here the CDR3 DNA reads TGTGCCAGCAAACTCGACAGAGCCGAGTCCTACGAGCAGTACTTC. As protein: CASKLDRAESYEQYF.